The next 8 T cell receptor beta chains were all read from a single sample in a study of blood T cell repertoires in COVID-19. Sequencing used immunoSEQ multiplex PCR; TCRdb keeps in-frame clones, though not all of them. The sample lists 140,000 to 150,000 clones, over 75% occurring once. Sequenced material: peripheral blood. The receptors shown here come from a human donor in a cohort sampled during active COVID-19.

This clone has a handful of counts. V and J are TRBV7-9 and TRBJ2-3; 9 bases are shared with TRBD1. The V gene's germline CDR1 is SEHNR and CDR2 FQNEAQ (reference sequence). J was trimmed by 1 base and V by 5 bases; bases with no gene match: 7. CDR3 size: 16 residues. CDR3 residues: CASSAQGARGTDTQYF. CDR3 coding DNA: TGTGCCAGCAGCGCACAGGGGGCGCGGGGCACAGATACGCAGTATTTT.

The DNA for the CDR3 is TGTGCCAGCAGTTCGGGGACAACTTACACCTTC. Its translation: CASSSGTTYTF. This sequence joins TRBV2 and TRBJ1-2; D possibly corresponds to TRBD1 (6 bases). Per the germline V gene, CDR1 is SNHLY and CDR2 is FYNNEI. The CDR3 is made up of 11 amino acids. V was pared by 5 bases and J by 11 bases, with 12 bases between.

The gene calls are TRBV2 and TRBJ1-2; 9 bases map to TRBD1. Germline values: CDR1 SNHLY, CDR2 FYNNEI. This CDR3 is 14 amino acids long. The trim removed 4 bases at V and 5 bases at J, leaving 5 bases unmatched. CDR3 loop: CASSVGQGNYGYTF. CDR3 DNA sequence: TGTGCCAGCAGTGTGGGACAGGGAAATTATGGCTACACCTTC.

This rearrangement joins TRBV27 to TRBJ2-3; tentative D call: TRBD2 (5 bases). Trimming stripped 5 bases from V and 5 bases from J, with 8 bases between. Germline V lookup: CDR1 MNHEY, CDR2 SMNVEV (reference sequence). This CDR3 spans 12 amino acids. DNA of the CDR3: TGTGCCAGCAGTAAGAGGGAAGATACGCAGTATTTT. It translates to CASSKREDTQYF.

CDR3 residues: CASSPRRGRGYTF. Here the CDR3 DNA reads TGTGCCAGTAGTCCCCGTCGGGGGAGGGGCTACACCTTC. The chain recombines TRBV19 with TRBJ1-2; possible D gene TRBD1, 5 bases. V lost 5 bases, J lost 8 bases, and 15 bases lay in between. The V gene's germline CDR1 is LNHDA and CDR2 SQIVND (reference sequence). The CDR3 length is 13 residues. The whole variable domain, remainder taken from reference TRBV19 and TRBJ1-2, is DGGITQSPKYLFRKEGQNVTLSCEQNLNHDAMYWYRQDPGQGLRLIYYSQIVNDFQKGDIAEGYSVSREKKESFPLTVTSAQKNPTAFYLCASSPRRGRGYTFGSGTRLTVV.

The V and J genes are TRBV10-3 and TRBJ2-2; 8 positions match TRBD1. The CDR3 has 14 residues. The V gene's germline CDR1 is ENHRY and CDR2 SYGVKD. The junction had 6 bases not matched to a gene; V was cut back by 6 bases and J by 6 bases. CDR3 sequence reads: CAISGQGEAGELFF. The CDR3 DNA reads as TGTGCCATCAGCGGACAGGGCGAGGCCGGGGAGCTGTTTTTT.

The chain uses TRBV6-6 and TRBJ1-5, with 10 bases fitting TRBD1. Germline loops: CDR1 MNHNY, CDR2 SVGAGI (reference sequence). This CDR3 has 15 residues. The V segment lost 4 bases and the J segment 5 bases; nucleotides outside the gene matches: 5. The CDR3 DNA is TGTGCCAGCAGTTTCTCCGGGACAGGGGATCAGCCCCAGCATTTT. Translation gives CASSFSGTGDQPQHF.

Here the CDR3 reads CASSLGQKYGYTF. CDR3 in DNA: TGCGCCAGCAGCTTGGGACAGAAATATGGCTACACCTTC. The chain is built from TRBV5-1 and TRBJ1-2; D is possibly TRBD1 (5 bases). The germline V gene has CDR1 SGHRS and CDR2 YFSETQ. V dropped 0 bases and J dropped 5 bases, with 8 bases sitting between them. The CDR3 runs 13 residues.